The 13 T cell receptor beta chains below come from one sample, sequenced in a study of control samples from healthy donors and cancer patients. TCRdb keeps only in-frame clones here, not all; method: immunoSEQ multiplex PCR. The data hold some 14,000 clones, with about 77% observed a single time. The specimen sequenced was formalin-fixed, paraffin-embedded tissue. All receptors derive from a male donor with melanoma.

The rearrangement joins TRBV7-2 to TRBJ2-1, with 7 bases matching TRBD2. CDR1 is SGHTA, CDR2 FQGNSA, per germline. The CDR3 has 16 residues. V shed 0 bases and J 12 bases; nucleotides not matched to a gene: 14. The CDR3 DNA sequence: TGTGCCAGCAGCTTAGCGAATGCTATGAGTTCGGGGGGGCAGTTCTTC. Encoded protein: CASSLANAMSSGGQFF.

This clone was seen only a few times. V and J are TRBV7-9 and TRBJ1-6; D remains unclear. Deletions cut 3 bases from V and 7 bases from J, with 10 bases between. This CDR3 contains 14 residues. Germline CDR1 SEHNR, CDR2 FQNEAQ (reference sequence). This CDR3 reads CASSFAGENSPLHF. CDR3 in DNA: TGTGCCAGCAGCTTTGCAGGCGAAAATTCACCCCTCCACTTT.

The CDR3 bases are TGTGCCAGTAGTTCCCAGGGAAGACCCTCTGGGGCCAACGTCCTGACTTTC. It encodes CASSSQGRPSGANVLTF. This chain uses TRBV19 with TRBJ2-6, with D tentatively TRBD1 (5 bases). This CDR3 comprises 17 residues. Trimming took off 5 bases at V and 0 bases at J, with 14 bases between the two ends. Germline V gives CDR1 LNHDA, CDR2 SQIVND (reference sequence).

This clone was observed once. The chain carries TRBV5-4 and TRBJ2-7; D is perhaps TRBD1 (5 bases). In germline, CDR1 is SGHNT, CDR2 YYREEE (reference sequence). Trimming shortened V by 0 bases and J by 0 bases, and 10 bases separated the two germline ends. This CDR3 contains 15 residues. The CDR3 region has the DNA TGTGCCAGCAGCTTGGTAGGGGTTCGCTCCTACGAGCAGTACTTC. Its translation: CASSLVGVRSYEQYF.

This clone was recorded once. This rearrangement joins TRBV15 to TRBJ2-5; 10 nucleotides match TRBD2. V was pared by 3 bases and J by 6 bases, with 7 bases of the junction left unmatched. The CDR3 is 15 residues long. Per the germline V gene, CDR1 is LNHNV and CDR2 is YYDKDF (reference sequence). CDR3 region: CATSRERGGLKTQYF. In DNA, the CDR3 is TGTGCCACCAGCAGGGAGCGGGGGGGCTTGAAGACCCAGTACTTC.

This chain joins TRBV7-2 and TRBJ1-6; 8 bases are shared with TRBD1. The CDR3 is 15 residues long. V trimming: 4 bases; J trimming: 10 bases; junction bases outside the gene matches: 9. Per the germline V gene, CDR1 is SGHTA and CDR2 is FQGNSA. CDR3 loop: CASSSQGARGSPLHF. The CDR3 bases are TGTGCCAGCAGCTCGCAGGGGGCGCGGGGATCACCCCTCCACTTT.

This chain uses TRBV7-9 with TRBJ1-1; perhaps TRBD1 as D (5 bases). There are 14 residues in the CDR3. Germline values: CDR1 SEHNR, CDR2 FQNEAQ (reference sequence). Trimming pared 5 bases from V and 0 bases from J, leaving 10 bases between. The CDR3 protein is CASSRQSMNTEAFF. CDR3 coding DNA: TGTGCCAGCAGCCGACAGTCGATGAACACTGAAGCTTTCTTT.

As for this clone: The junction does not match germline at one end; this may be a read error. Other DNA sequences in the sample encode the same CDR3. V gene TRBV5-8 combines with J gene TRBJ1-1; D is unclear. There are 13 residues in the CDR3. Germline V gene lookup returns CDR1 SGHTS and CDR2 YDEGEE. The CDR3 nucleotides are TGTGCCAGCAGCACGGGGAGGGTGACTGAAGCCTTCTTT. It is translated as CASSTGRVTEAFF.

The rearrangement links TRBV19 to TRBJ2-6; 8 positions match TRBD1. This CDR3 is 18 amino acids long. V shed 6 bases, J shed 0 bases, and the junction held 10 bases outside the gene matches. In germline, CDR1 is LNHDA, CDR2 SQIVND (reference sequence). CDR3 sequence reads: CASRKPGQGLSGANVLTF. CDR3 coding DNA: TGTGCCAGTAGAAAGCCCGGACAGGGACTCTCTGGGGCCAACGTCCTGACTTTC.

The chain carries TRBV10-3 and TRBJ1-2, with 8 bases lining up with TRBD1. V lost 8 bases to trimming and J lost 3 bases; unmatched junction nucleotides: 5. The CDR3 extends over 13 amino acids. Germline values: CDR1 ENHRY, CDR2 SYGVKD. In DNA, the CDR3 is TGTGCCATCGGCGCACAGGGGGACTATGGCTACACCTTC. Translation gives CAIGAQGDYGYTF.

The chain has TRBV6-5 and TRBJ2-7; no definite D call. The V gene lost 7 bases and the J gene lost 3 bases, with 16 bases spanning the gap. The CDR3 loop spans 14 amino acids. The germline gives CDR1 MNHEY, CDR2 SVGAGI. CDR3: CASTPMVGFYEQYF. The CDR3 DNA sequence: TGTGCCAGCACCCCGATGGTAGGATTCTACGAGCAGTACTTC.

This clone is a singleton in its sample. Other DNA sequences from this sample encode an identical CDR3 as well. This sequence joins TRBV7-9 and TRBJ2-7, with D maybe TRBD1 (5 bases). The V end was cut by 0 bases, the J end by 3 bases, with 6 bases between. The CDR3 runs to 13 residues. Germline CDR1 is SEHNR and CDR2 is FQNEAQ (reference sequence). The CDR3 DNA sequence: TGTGCCAGCAGCTTAGCAGGGGACTACGAGCAGTACTTC. It yields the protein CASSLAGDYEQYF.

The CDR3 nucleotides are TGTGCCAGTAGTATAGGAGTGGGATGGAGTGAAAAACTGTTTTTT. Protein product: CASSIGVGWSEKLFF. The gene calls are TRBV19 and TRBJ1-4; D unresolved. Trimming cost V 1 base and J 7 bases, with 13 bases left between them. CDR1 and CDR2 (germline): LNHDA, SQIVND (reference sequence). The CDR3 runs 15 residues. The full variable domain, in which reference TRBV19 and TRBJ1-4 provide the parts outside the CDR3, is DGGITQSPKYLFRKEGQNVTLSCEQNLNHDAMYWYRQDPGQGLRLIYYSQIVNDFQKGDIAEGYSVSREKKESFPLTVTSAQKNPTAFYLCASSIGVGWSEKLFFGSGTQLSVL.